This section outlines one T cell receptor (beta chain) sequence together with its context. Its specificity is unknown. This entry belongs to a study of T cell repertoires in cytomegalovirus infection. Study overall: Matching HLA type and CMV infection were both indicated by public TCR beta signatures. Study conclusions and caveats: In two of eight donors, the top clonotype was HLA-C-restricted CMV-specific. Summed frequency of shared TCR beta families picked out CMV carriers who also had the relevant HLA.

MiXCR was run by TCRdb on the reads, yielding one entry per CDR3 protein. Of 490,000 or so distinct CDR3 sequences in the sample, about 11% were seen once. The V end lost 2 bases, the J end lost 4 bases, and 11 bases lay between the germline ends. This CDR3 has 14 residues. The sequence came from a human donor in good health (CMV status not recorded). Some clones in this sample may be carry-over from other donors' samples. The chain couples TRBV12-3 or TRBV12-4 to TRBJ1-1, with no clear D. Sequencing was carried out using PBMCs. CDR3 sequence: CASSLISAATEAFF. The DNA for the CDR3 is TGTGCCAGCAGTTTAATTTCGGCTGCCACTGAAGCTTTCTTT.